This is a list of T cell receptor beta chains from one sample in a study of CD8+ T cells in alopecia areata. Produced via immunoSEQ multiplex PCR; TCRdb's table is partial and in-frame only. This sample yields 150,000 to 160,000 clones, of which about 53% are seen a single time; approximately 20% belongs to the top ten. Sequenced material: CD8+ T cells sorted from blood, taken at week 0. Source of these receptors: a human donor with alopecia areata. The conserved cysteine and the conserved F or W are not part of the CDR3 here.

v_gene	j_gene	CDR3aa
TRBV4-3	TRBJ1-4	ASSQDRDSSEKLF
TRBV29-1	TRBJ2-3	SVPGTSGADTQY
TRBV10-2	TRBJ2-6	ASSEVGLSSSGANVLT
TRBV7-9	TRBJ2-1	ASSRGGANEQF
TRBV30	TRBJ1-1	AWTLGGEAF
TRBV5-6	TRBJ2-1	ASSLGQGGYEQF
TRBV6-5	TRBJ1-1	ASVIRQGMNTEAF
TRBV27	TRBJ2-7	ASSWITGGARYEQY
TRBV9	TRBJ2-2	ASSLGEGTGELF
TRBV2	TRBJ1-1	ASSAAVKNTEAF
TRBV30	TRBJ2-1	AWSGQRGAYNEQF
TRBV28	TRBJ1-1	ASSLSDGEAF
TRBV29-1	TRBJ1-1	SVVGDARGEGTEAF
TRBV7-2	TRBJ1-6	ASSLDGVNSPLH
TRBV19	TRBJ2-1	ASNPRGFDEQF
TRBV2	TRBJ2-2	ASKGATGELF
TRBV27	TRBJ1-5	ASSQDQGSNQPQH
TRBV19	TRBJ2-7	ASSIDAENSVYEQY